This T cell receptor beta chain was obtained from a study of spatial heterogeneity in lung cancer. This clonotype has a handful of counts. What it binds is not known. CDR1 and CDR2 from the germline V gene are MNHEY and SMNVEV (reference sequence). The germline V and J ends were trimmed by 3 bases and 5 bases, with 5 bases remaining between them. The CDR3 covers 12 residues. MiXCR was run by TCRdb on the 5' RACE reads, yielding one entry per CDR3 protein. The table has roughly 75,000 distinct CDR3 sequences, about an eighth seen once. Time point given: sample taken at primary tumor resection. Frozen PBMC, nontumor lung or tumor provided whole RNA, which was sequenced unsorted. Study-wide points: The appearance of ubiquitous expanded tumor TCRs in blood was greater at resection than follow-up.

Sample: PBMCs, taken at surgery. The clonotype originates from a male donor with early-stage non-small cell lung cancer. The chain recombines TRBV27 with TRBJ2-1; D is ambiguous. Written as DNA, the CDR3 is TGTGCCAGCAGTTTTCTAGACAATGAGCAGTTCTTC. It specifies CASSFLDNEQFF.